The 18 T cell receptor beta chains given below trace back to one sample, sequenced in a study of T cell repertoires in cytomegalovirus infection. TCRdb used MiXCR to reprocess the reads, holding one entry per CDR3 protein. The table lists approximately 56,000 distinct CDR3 sequences, around a fifth of them singletons. Their target antigens are unknown. Specimen: CD8+ T cells from cultured PBMCs, collected from culture after CMV antigen stimulation. The source is a human donor in good health (CMV status not recorded). Some clones in this sample may be carry-over from other donors' samples.

The chain couples TRBV4-1 to TRBJ1-1; the D gene is possibly TRBD1 (5 bases). V was trimmed by 0 bases and J by 2 bases, leaving 13 bases between them. The germline CDR1 and CDR2 sequences are MGHRA and YSYEKL. The CDR3 consists of 16 residues. CDR3 sequence (DNA): TGCGCCAGCAGCCAAGAACCTTCAGGGATAAACACTGAAGCTTTCTTT. This translates into CASSQEPSGINTEAFF.

The V and J genes are TRBV11-2 and TRBJ2-7; D unclear. The CDR3 consists of 14 residues. The V gene lost 0 bases and the J gene lost 3 bases, with 9 bases spanning the gap. Germline CDR1 and CDR2: SGHAT and FQNNGV. CDR3 in amino acids: CASSLDGLGYEQYF. The CDR3 DNA reads as TGTGCCAGCAGCTTAGATGGTCTGGGCTACGAGCAGTACTTC.

Notes on this clonotype: No conserved phenylalanine or tryptophan is present at the end of the CDR3, so a read error is the likely explanation. The chain is built from TRBV6-6 and TRBJ1-5, with D possibly matching TRBD1 (6 bases). This CDR3 region has 15 residues. Germline V gene data show CDR1 as MNHNY and CDR2 as SVGAGI (reference sequence). V shed 0 bases and J shed 3 bases, with 9 bases lying between them. The CDR3 loop reads CASSYSRDNNQPQHL. DNA of the CDR3: TGTGCCAGCAGTTACTCCCGGGACAACAATCAGCCCCAGCATTTA.

V and J are TRBV6-1 and TRBJ2-7; D might be TRBD1 or TRBD2, each matching 5 bases. Germline lookup yields CDR1 MNHNS and CDR2 SASEGT. The CDR3 has 13 residues. Trimming pared 6 bases from V and 2 bases from J, leaving 11 bases between. The CDR3 region has the DNA TGTGCCAGCAGAGAGGGACGGACCTACGAGCAGTACTTC. This encodes CASREGRTYEQYF.

The V gene is TRBV20-1, the J gene TRBJ2-3, with a possible D match to TRBD1 (6 bases). The CDR3 is made up of 16 amino acids. Trimming removed 2 bases from V and 8 bases from J, with 23 bases in between. Germline V gene lookup returns CDR1 DFQATT and CDR2 SNEGSKA (reference sequence). CDR3: CSARHPSDSHWGTQYF. DNA for the CDR3: TGCAGTGCTAGACACCCTTCGGACAGCCACTGGGGTACGCAGTATTTT.

This clonotype appeared a few times. The genes are TRBV6-1 and TRBJ1-1, with D unclear. Trimming pared 6 bases from V and 0 bases from J, leaving 17 bases between. CDR1 is MNHNS and CDR2 is SASEGT in the germline V gene. The CDR3 has 16 amino acids. DNA for the CDR3: TGTGCCAGCAGAGTTTCAGGAGTTATGGTGAACACTGAAGCTTTCTTT. Translating it yields CASRVSGVMVNTEAFF.

This clonotype has only a few counts. The chain carries TRBV7-2 and TRBJ2-7; maybe TRBD2 (5 bases). The CDR3 runs 14 residues. Trimming left V 0 bases short and J 2 bases short, with 8 bases between. Germline V gene lookup returns CDR1 SGHTA and CDR2 FQGNSA. The CDR3 DNA is TGTGCCAGCAGCTTAGCGCGGGCAGCCTACGAGCAGTACTTC. Amino acids: CASSLARAAYEQYF. Based on the CDR3 plus reference TRBV7-2 and TRBJ2-7, the full variable domain is GAGVSQSPSNKVTEKGKDVELRCDPISGHTALYWYRQSLGQGLEFLIYFQGNSAPDKSGLPSDRFSAERTGGSVSTLTIQRTQQEDSAVYLCASSLARAAYEQYFGPGTRLTVT.

This chain links TRBV4-2 with TRBJ2-1; D possibly corresponds to TRBD2 (5 bases). The germline V and J ends were trimmed by 0 bases and 4 bases, with 13 bases remaining between them. The V gene's germline CDR1 is LGHNA and CDR2 YNFKEQ. The CDR3 has 16 residues. DNA for the CDR3: TGTGCCAGCAGCCAAGACGACGGGGAATCATACAATGAGCAGTTCTTC. As protein: CASSQDDGESYNEQFF.

The chain uses TRBV27 and TRBJ1-2, with TRBD1 matching 7 bases. CDR1 MNHEY and CDR2 SMNVEV come from the germline V gene (reference sequence). The CDR3 length is 14 residues. V dropped 5 bases and J dropped 4; count of bases not matched to a gene: 7. The CDR3 nucleotides read TGTGCCAGCAGTGTTGACAGGGAGAGCTATGGCTACACCTTC. Its protein product is CASSVDRESYGYTF.

This clonotype was observed a few times. The chain uses TRBV28 and TRBJ2-1; D is ambiguous. This CDR3 region has 15 residues. The germline V and J ends were trimmed by 5 bases and 8 bases, with 19 bases remaining between them. Germline V lookup: CDR1 MDHEN, CDR2 SYDVKM. The CDR3 here is CASSTYRVSRHEQFF. CDR3 DNA: TGTGCCAGCAGTACCTACAGAGTTAGTCGTCATGAGCAGTTCTTC.

V usage is TRBV7-6 and J usage is TRBJ1-1; no definite D call. CDR1 SGHVS and CDR2 FNYEAQ come from the germline V gene. The V end lost 1 base, the J end lost 6 bases, and 9 bases lay between the germline ends. This CDR3 contains 13 residues. This CDR3 reads CASSLGGFAEAFF. The CDR3 DNA sequence: TGTGCCAGCAGCTTAGGAGGTTTCGCTGAAGCTTTCTTT. The full variable domain, in which reference TRBV7-6 and TRBJ1-1 provide the parts outside the CDR3, is GAGVSQSPRYKVTKRGQDVALRCDPISGHVSLYWYRQALGQGPEFLTYFNYEAQQDKSGLPNDRFSAERPEGSISTLTIQRTEQRDSAMYRCASSLGGFAEAFFGQGTRLTVV.

This clonotype was seen a few times. The chain is built from TRBV28 and TRBJ1-5; tentatively, D is TRBD1 (5 bases). From germline, CDR1 is MDHEN and CDR2 SYDVKM. The CDR3 has 17 residues. V lost 2 bases, J lost 7 bases, and 21 bases lay in between. The CDR3 region has the DNA TGTGCCAGCAGTTTACCACCTCAGGGAAGAAAAGGACAGCCCCAGCATTTT. Translated: CASSLPPQGRKGQPQHF.

This chain uses TRBV12-3 or TRBV12-4 with TRBJ1-3, with D perhaps TRBD1 (5 bases). This CDR3 comprises 17 residues. V lost 2 bases, J lost 4 bases, and 18 bases lay in between. The DNA for the CDR3 is TGTGCCAGCAGTTTAAGGGCTGTGGGGGTCGAAGGAAACACCATATATTTT. Its protein product is CASSLRAVGVEGNTIYF.

V is TRBV6-2 or TRBV6-3 and J is TRBJ1-5, with D possibly being TRBD1 (5 bases). V lost 6 bases and J 5 bases, leaving 20 bases between the germline ends. CDR3 length equals 16 residues. Germline V lookup: CDR1 MNHEY, CDR2 SVGEGT. The CDR3: CASSRGHSGPHQPQHF. The CDR3 DNA is TGTGCCAGCAGCCGAGGACATTCCGGCCCGCATCAGCCCCAGCATTTT.

V gene TRBV6-2 or TRBV6-3 combines with J gene TRBJ1-1; 8 nucleotides match TRBD1. V shed 0 bases and J 12 bases; nucleotides not matched to a gene: 6. CDR3 length: 13 residues. CDR1 and CDR2 from the germline V gene are MNHEY and SVGEGT. Here the CDR3 DNA reads TGTGCCAGCAGTTACTCGGCAGGGGGCTTGACTTTCTTT. Translated, it gives CASSYSAGGLTFF.

This clonotype was seen more than once but under ten times. The CDR3 nucleotides are TGTGCCAGCAGCTCCCGGACCGCGAACACTGAAGCTTTCTTT. It specifies CASSSRTANTEAFF. The V and J genes are TRBV7-3 and TRBJ1-1, with no clear D. Germline CDR1 and CDR2: SGHTA and FQGTGA. V was cut by 4 bases and J by 1 base, with 10 bases left in between. CDR3 length: 14 amino acids.

This clonotype was seen a few times. The chain has TRBV27 and TRBJ1-2, with a weak D call TRBD1 (6 bases). This CDR3 has 14 residues. Germline assignment: CDR1 MNHEY and CDR2 SMNVEV (reference sequence). Trimming took off 7 bases at V and 3 bases at J, with 15 bases between the two ends. The CDR3 protein is CASMNTGKDYGYTF. The CDR3 DNA is TGTGCCAGCATGAATACAGGGAAGGACTATGGCTACACCTTC.

This clonotype showed up just a few times. The chain is built from TRBV24-1 and TRBJ1-1; TRBD1 matches at 7 bases. Germline V CDR1 and CDR2: KGHDR, SFDVKD. CDR3 size: 17 residues. Losses at the gene ends were 2 bases for V and 1 base for J; bases not matched to a gene: 9. CDR3 loop: CATSDSGGVERNTEAFF. The CDR3, as DNA: TGTGCCACCAGTGATTCAGGGGGGGTGGAAAGGAACACTGAAGCTTTCTTT.